This T cell receptor (beta chain) was documented in a study of blood T cell repertoires in COVID-19 (dated by TCRdb to the early 2020s). Study-level background: Samples from collaborators originated in the United States, Italy and Spain and spanned both the acute and convalescent phases of COVID-19. Where available, HLA class I and class II types were taken from metadata supplied by the sample provider and were not determined by assay-based typing. The material from the prospective study consisted of cDNA or gDNA derived from T cells, B-cell-depleted T cells, or PBMCs. Samples came from the ongoing ImmuneRACE study (first 160 participants) plus 1,254 subjects from 6 global collaborators. A freely available public database, intended as a resource for researchers studying the immune response to SARS-CoV-2, is where the repertoires were released. A de-identified subject ID, COVID-19 status, age in years and sex were almost always included in the sample metadata. The dataset comprised deeply sampled blood TCRbeta repertoires from subjects exposed to, actively infected with, or recovered from COVID-19. The paper as a whole reports these results and caveats: Clinical and demographic metadata were provided uncurated, with the amount varying by source and participant.

Regarding this clone: Its antigen specificity is not known. Base qualities were left out, and no much larger clone turns up one base away.

CDR1 and CDR2 are read off the germline V gene as SGHTA and FQGNSA. Cut back by 1 base and 3 bases, the V and J ends lie 14 bases apart. The CDR3, cysteine through phenylalanine, is 16 amino acids long. The sequence is cut down to CDR3 DNA, 48 bases in frame from base 1. Participants in the prospective study were enrolled through a virtual design, were aged 18 to 89 years, and lived in 24 United States geographic areas. To assign participants to cohorts, the prospective study relied on clinical history that participants themselves reported in a screening survey and a study questionnaire. Mobile phlebotomists in the prospective study collected whole blood, serum and a nasopharyngeal or oropharyngeal swab from every participant. Participants in the prospective study had the option to provide additional blood draws and questionnaires over a 2-month period. Prospective study blood samples were shipped either frozen or at room temperature before DNA extraction.

TCRbeta CDR3 regions were amplified from genomic DNA using the immunoSEQ Assay, a bias-controlled multiplex PCR. In the original analysis: The number of nucleated cells in each sample was estimated from the amplification of reference gene primers within the assay. To quantify the absolute abundance of each unique TCRbeta CDR3 rearrangement, sequence reads were collapsed and filtered. For each sample, productive Simpson clonality was calculated as the square root of Simpson's diversity index across productive rearrangements. TCRdb provides this immuneACCESS table in a form limited to in-frame rearrangements. Some clones are lacking; in checked studies, under half of them reflect an unresolved V gene, and why the rest are absent is not known. V and J calls and clone size are given by that table; D and trimming were obtained from the DNA. The sample table shows a few hundred thousand clones, and roughly four fifths are seen once. The ten largest account for 1.3% of the sample.

The clonotype originates from a woman between 40 and 50 years old with acute COVID-19. The sequence links TRBV7-2 to TRBJ2-3; no D segment can be confidently identified. The material sequenced was PBMCs or T cells enriched from blood (not recorded which). The DNA sequence is TGTGCCAGCAGCTTAGTTCCCCTTGGCGGAACAGATACGCAGTATTTT. Its translation is CASSLVPLGGTDTQYF.